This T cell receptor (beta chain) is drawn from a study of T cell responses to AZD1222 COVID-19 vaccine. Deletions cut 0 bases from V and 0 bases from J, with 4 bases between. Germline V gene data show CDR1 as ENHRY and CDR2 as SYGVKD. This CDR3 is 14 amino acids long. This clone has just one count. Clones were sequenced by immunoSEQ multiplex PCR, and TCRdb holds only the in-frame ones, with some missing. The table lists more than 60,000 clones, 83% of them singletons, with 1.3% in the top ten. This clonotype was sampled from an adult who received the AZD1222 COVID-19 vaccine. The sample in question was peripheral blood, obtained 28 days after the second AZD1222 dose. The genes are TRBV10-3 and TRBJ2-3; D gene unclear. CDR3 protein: CAISESASTDTQYF. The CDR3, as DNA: TGTGCCATCAGTGAGTCGGCTAGCACAGATACGCAGTATTTT.